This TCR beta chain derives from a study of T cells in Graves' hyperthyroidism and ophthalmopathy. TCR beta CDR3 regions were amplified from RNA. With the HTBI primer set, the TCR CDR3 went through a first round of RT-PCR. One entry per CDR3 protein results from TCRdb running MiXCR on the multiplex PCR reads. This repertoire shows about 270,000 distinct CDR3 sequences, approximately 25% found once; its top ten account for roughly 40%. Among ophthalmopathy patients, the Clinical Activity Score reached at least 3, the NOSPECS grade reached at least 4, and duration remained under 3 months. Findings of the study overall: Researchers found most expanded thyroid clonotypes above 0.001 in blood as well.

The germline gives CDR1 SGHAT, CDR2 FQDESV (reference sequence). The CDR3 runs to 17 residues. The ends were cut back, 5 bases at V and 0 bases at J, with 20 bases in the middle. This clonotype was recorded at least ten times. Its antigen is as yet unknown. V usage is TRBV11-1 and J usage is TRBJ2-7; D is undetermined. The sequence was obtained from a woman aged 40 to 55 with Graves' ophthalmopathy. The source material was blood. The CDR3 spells CASSEVPLDSGSYEQYF. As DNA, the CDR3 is TGTGCCAGCAGCGAGGTCCCTCTAGACTCCGGCTCCTACGAGCAGTACTTC.